This T cell receptor (beta chain) emerged from a study of blood T cell repertoires in COVID-19. For the study at large: T cells, B-cell-depleted T cells, or PBMCs provided the cDNA or gDNA that served as material.

V lost 6 bases and J 5 bases, leaving 10 bases between the germline ends. The CDR3 runs to 12 residues. Germline-derived CDR1 and CDR2 are LNHDA and SQIVND (reference sequence). Donors of Cohort 3 who recovered were those that had two negative PCRs, clearance, or symptom resolution. How the authors handled the data: The authors estimated nucleated cell counts from reference gene primer amplification. Produced via immunoSEQ multiplex PCR; TCRdb's table is partial and in-frame only. The V and J calls and clone size come from that table; D and trimming were worked out from the DNA. The table includes approximately 220,000 clones, about 83% detected once.

Sequences were obtained from PBMCs or T cells enriched from blood (not recorded which). The chain employs TRBV19 and TRBJ2-5, with D possibly TRBD1 on 5 matching bases. The TCR sequence derives from a woman aged 40 to 50 who had recovered from COVID-19. The CDR3 nucleotides read TGTGCCAGTAGCCAAAAGGGGGAGACCCAGTACTTC. Amino acids: CASSQKGETQYF.